This record concerns one TCR beta chain sequence. Its antigen is currently unknown. The data stem from a study of cytomegalovirus exposure and HLA in healthy donors. General study results and limits: Most TCR sequences proved rare, with some public TCRs found in many donors.

Sequencing used immunoSEQ multiplex PCR; TCRdb keeps in-frame clones, though not all of them. The repertoire holds more than 120,000 clones, about 91% seen once, with less than 5.5% in the top ten. Germline V lookup: CDR1 LGHNA, CDR2 YNFKEQ. There are 15 residues in the CDR3. Trimming removed 0 bases from V and 0 bases from J, with 9 bases in between. The receptor was isolated from a man younger than 30 in good health and CMV-seropositive. This chain uses TRBV4-2 with TRBJ2-7; D may be TRBD1 (5 bases). Sequenced sample: PBMCs. The CDR3 DNA reads as TGTGCCAGCAGCCAAGATAGGGGATCCTCCTACGAGCAGTACTTC. Amino acids: CASSQDRGSSYEQYF.